These 29 T cell receptor beta chains came from one sample sequenced in a study of tumor and adjacent non-tumor tissue in lung cancer. A modified ARM-PCR protocol with three rounds of nested PCR amplified TCRbeta. TCRdb re-called the multiplex PCR reads with MiXCR, one entry per CDR3 protein. The sample yields 100,000 or so distinct CDR3 sequences, around three fifths seen once. No cell sorting was done before RNA was extracted from the tissue. This non-tumor lung sample came from over 3 cm beyond the tumor edge. Sequencing was done on a sample of distant non-tumor lung tissue. The receptors stem from a man aged 25-45 years with non-small cell lung cancer.

Of note for this clonotype: A much larger clone is a single base away; this may be a read error. The V call is TRBV20-1, the J call TRBJ1-2, with a tentative D call TRBD1 (5 bases). This CDR3 contains 12 residues. The germline CDR1 and CDR2 sequences are DFQATT and SNEGSKA (reference sequence). Trimming removed 5 bases from V and 3 bases from J, with 10 bases in between. This chain's CDR3 is CSAWVRDYGYTF. The CDR3 bases are TGCAGTGCTTGGGTCAGGGACTATGGCTACACCTTC.

This chain uses TRBV4-1 with TRBJ2-3; D is undetermined. Per germline, CDR1 MGHRA and CDR2 YSYEKL. The CDR3 is 14 amino acids. Trimming shortened V by 1 base and J by 4 bases, and 9 bases separated the two germline ends. The CDR3, as DNA: TGCGCCAGCAGCCAAGTTGGCTGGTCAGATACGCAGTATTTT. This encodes CASSQVGWSDTQYF.

Details on this clonotype: One end of the junction fails to match germline, which may point to a read error. The V call is TRBV6-5, the J call TRBJ1-6, with D unresolved. This CDR3 has 19 residues. Germline CDR1 reads MNHEY; CDR2 reads SVGAGI. Here the CDR3 DNA reads TGTGCCAACAGTTACAATAGCCCGACCAGGAGCTCCTATAGTTCACCCCTCCACTTT. Translation: CANSYNSPTRSSYSSPLHF.

Written as DNA, the CDR3 is TGTGCCAGCAGTTTACAGGCGCAGGCGCCCCAGTATTTT. Protein sequence: CASSLQAQAPQYF. The chain combines TRBV12-3 or TRBV12-4 with TRBJ1-5; D is unresolved. TRBJ2-3 explains the end of the DNA better; the J call may be wrong. The CDR3 consists of 13 residues.

Comments on this clonotype: A junction end diverges from the germline sequence, so it may reflect a read error. The rearrangement joins TRBV11-2 to TRBJ2-3; no clear D. CDR1 is SGHAT, CDR2 FQNNGV, per germline. This CDR3 contains 11 residues. In DNA form, the CDR3 reads TGTGCAAGCAGTTCTCCAGAAACGCAGTATTTT. Translated, it gives CASSSPETQYF.

The chain is built from TRBV12-3 or TRBV12-4 and TRBJ1-6, with D possibly matching TRBD1 (6 bases). The V and J ends lost 5 bases and 9 bases respectively, with 14 bases between them. The CDR3 covers 14 residues. The CDR3 protein is CASSLDSVISPLHF. CDR3 bases: TGTGCCAGCAGTCTGGACAGTGTAATTTCACCCCTCCACTTT.

Many counts were recorded for this clonotype. This sequence joins TRBV24-1 and TRBJ2-2, with TRBD1 matching over 7 bases. V was pared by 4 bases and J by 3 bases, with 7 bases of the junction left unmatched. Germline CDR1 KGHDR, CDR2 SFDVKD. This CDR3 contains 16 residues. For the CDR3, the DNA is TGTGCCACCAGTGACGCGACAGGGCGAGACACCGGGGAGCTGTTTTTT. This encodes CATSDATGRDTGELFF.

Notes on this clonotype: A much bigger clone sits one base away, suggesting this may be a read error. The CDR3 nucleotides read TGTACCAGCAGTTACTACGGACGAGACACTGAAGCTTTCTTT. This gives the protein CTSSYYGRDTEAFF. This rearrangement joins TRBV6-6 to TRBJ1-1; D is undetermined. This CDR3 is 14 amino acids long. Germline V gene data show CDR1 as MNHNY and CDR2 as SVGAGI (reference sequence).

In this sample, this clonotype turned up once. The junction departs from the called germline gene at one end, perhaps through a read error. The chain recombines TRBV7-9 with TRBJ2-2; weak D call: TRBD2 (5 bases). Germline V gene lookup returns CDR1 SEHNR and CDR2 FQNEAQ (reference sequence). This CDR3 is built from 15 residues. CDR3 protein: CPSRILTGKAGELFF. The CDR3 nucleotides read TGTCCCAGTAGGATTCTAACGGGGAAAGCCGGGGAGCTGTTTTTT.

This clonotype was seen a handful of times. The chain couples TRBV11-2 to TRBJ2-7, with 9 positions matching TRBD1. From germline, CDR1 is SGHAT and CDR2 FQNNGV. This CDR3 contains 14 residues. The V and J ends lost 4 bases and 5 bases, in that order; junction bases with no gene match: 6. In nucleotides, the CDR3 is TGTGCCAGCAGCTCCCGGGACAGGGTCGACGAGCAGTACTTC. Protein sequence: CASSSRDRVDEQYF.

About this clonotype itself: A read error may account for a junction end that differs from germline. The chain is built from TRBV10-3 and TRBJ2-4; the D gene is possibly TRBD2 (6 bases). This CDR3 has 17 residues. Germline V CDR1 and CDR2: ENHRY, SYGVKD. Written as DNA, the CDR3 is TGTGCCATCACCCGCCCCCGCGGGGAGAGGGCCAAAAACGTTCAGTACTTC. This sequence encodes CAITRPRGERAKNVQYF.

Comments on this clonotype: This may arise from a read error, as a much more abundant clone is one base away. The final CDR3 position lacks the conserved phenylalanine or tryptophan, pointing to a likely read error. The chain joins TRBV5-6 to TRBJ2-5; 7 positions agree with TRBD1. With V trimmed by 2 bases and J by 2 bases, 6 bases remained unmatched. The germline V gene encodes CDR1 SGHDT and CDR2 YYEEEE. The CDR3 runs to 15 residues. Here the CDR3 DNA reads TGTGCCAGCAGCTTAAGTGGGACAGCGCAAGAGACCCAGTACCTC. It yields the protein CASSLSGTAQETQYL.

With regard to this clonotype: This may be a read error, as it is one base from a much larger clone. This chain connects TRBV12-3 or TRBV12-4 to TRBJ1-4, with 8 bases identical to TRBD1. This CDR3 spans 14 amino acids. The V segment lost 4 bases and the J segment 8 bases; nucleotides outside the gene matches: 6. The CDR3 loop reads CASSWTGTREKLFF. The CDR3, as DNA: TGTGCCAGCAGTTGGACAGGGACGCGAGAAAAACTGTTTTTT.

This clonotype was seen many times. The chain links TRBV20-1 to TRBJ1-1; a weak D match, TRBD1 (5 bases). There are 13 residues in the CDR3. Trimming took off 0 bases at V and 5 bases at J, with 10 bases between the two ends. Germline V gives CDR1 DFQATT, CDR2 SNEGSKA (reference sequence). CDR3 sequence: CSAREGVGTEAFF. CDR3 sequence (DNA): TGCAGTGCTAGAGAGGGGGTTGGGACTGAAGCTTTCTTT.

With regard to this clonotype: In this CDR3 the conserved last residue, phenylalanine or tryptophan, is missing, so a read error is likely. No DNA is shown, since the ends of the CDR3 on it are uncertain; the CDR3 is the one TCRdb lists. The rearrangement uses TRBV6-5 and TRBJ2-5. CDR1 and CDR2 (germline): MNHEY, SVGAGI. The CDR3 contains 11 residues when both ends are counted. The CDR3 region is CTSSLYETKYS.

The table lists this clonotype with many counts. V is TRBV20-1 and J is TRBJ2-7, with 7 bases that match TRBD2. The CDR3 length is 13 residues. Germline V gives CDR1 DFQATT, CDR2 SNEGSKA (reference sequence). The V and J ends lost 4 bases and 3 bases, in that order; junction bases with no gene match: 6. CDR3 protein: CSANGAGLYEQYF. The CDR3 DNA reads TGCAGTGCTAACGGAGCGGGACTCTACGAGCAGTACTTC.

As to this clonotype: No conserved phenylalanine or tryptophan is present at the end of the CDR3, so a read error is the likely explanation. The chain carries TRBV11-1 and TRBJ2-5; D perhaps matches TRBD2 (5 bases). The CDR3 is made up of 14 amino acids. With 9 bases removed from V and 0 bases from J, the gap between germline ends came to 14 bases. Germline loops: CDR1 SGHAT, CDR2 FQDESV (reference sequence). This CDR3 reads CASSADTYQETQYS. The CDR3 DNA follows: TGTGCCAGTAGCGCCGACACGTACCAAGAGACCCAGTACTCA.

To note about this clonotype: A read error is possible here, since a much larger clone lies one base away. This chain links TRBV20-1 with TRBJ2-5; D ambiguous. Germline lookup yields CDR1 DFQATT and CDR2 SNEGSKA (reference sequence). V lost 3 bases to trimming and J lost 4 bases, with 9 bases between them. CDR3 length equals 12 residues. In DNA form, the CDR3 reads TGCAGTGCTAGCCCCATGGGAGAGACCCAGTACTTC. It is translated as CSASPMGETQYF.

As to this clonotype: A read error may explain this, as a much larger clone is one base away. J is TRBJ2-5 and V is TRBV12-3 or TRBV12-4; 11 bases fit TRBD2. CDR3 length: 15 residues. J lost 5 bases, V lost 6 bases, and 8 bases had no gene match. CDR3 DNA sequence: TGTGCCAGCAGGAGTAGCGGGGGGGCCCGTGAGACCCAGTACTTC. This sequence encodes CASRSSGGARETQYF.

In regard to this clonotype: A read error may produce the germline difference seen at one junction end. The chain is built from TRBV11-2 and TRBJ2-2, with 9 positions matching TRBD1. The CDR3 has 16 residues. CDR1 and CDR2 (germline): SGHAT, FQNNGV. For the CDR3, the DNA is TGTGCCAGCAGCGCCGGGAGACAGGGGGTCGGCGGGAAGCTGTTTTTT. It is translated as CASSAGRQGVGGKLFF.

This clonotype occurred many times. This chain joins TRBV4-1 and TRBJ2-3; perhaps TRBD2 as D (7 bases). V was trimmed by 5 bases and J by 4 bases, leaving 16 bases between them. CDR1 and CDR2 (germline): MGHRA, YSYEKL. This CDR3 has 15 amino acids. The CDR3 bases are TGCGCCAGCAGCGGGGGGGCGGGGGTCGCAGATACGCAGTATTTT. Translated: CASSGGAGVADTQYF.

Note on this clonotype: The CDR3 carries no conserved terminal phenylalanine or tryptophan, so it likely arises from a read error. This sequence joins TRBV13 and TRBJ2-1; D possibly corresponds to TRBD1 (5 bases). V gave up 5 bases and J gave up 1 base, with 9 bases separating them. This CDR3 spans 14 amino acids. CDR1 PRHDT and CDR2 FYEKMQ come from the germline V gene (reference sequence). The DNA of the CDR3 is TGTGCCAGCAGCAGACAGCCTTCCTACAATGAGCAGTTCTAC. This codes for CASSRQPSYNEQFY.

This clonotype was seen at least ten times. The V gene is TRBV5-6, the J gene TRBJ1-1, with 7 positions matching TRBD1. This CDR3 region has 15 residues. V lost 3 bases and J lost 1; bases outside the gene matches: 6. Germline CDR1 and CDR2: SGHDT and YYEEEE. CDR3 amino acids: CASSSTGVGNTEAFF. The DNA for the CDR3 is TGTGCCAGCAGCTCTACAGGGGTAGGGAACACTGAAGCTTTCTTT.

At least ten counts were recorded for this clonotype. The V and J genes are TRBV6-1 and TRBJ2-7, with 9 bases that match TRBD2. The ends lost 1 base at V and 4 bases at J; junction bases unmatched: 5. The CDR3 consists of 15 residues. Germline values: CDR1 MNHNS, CDR2 SASEGT. The CDR3 coding sequence is TGTGCCAGCAGTGAAGTAGGACTAGCGACTTACGAGCAGTACTTC. Translating gives CASSEVGLATYEQYF.

The chain combines TRBV6-2 or TRBV6-3 with TRBJ2-6; TRBD1 is a possible D gene (6 bases). Trimming shortened V by 5 bases and J by 12 bases, and 20 bases separated the two germline ends. CDR1 is MNHEY, CDR2 SVGEGT, per germline. The CDR3 has 15 residues. This CDR3 is CASSPRGPGTSVLTF. The CDR3 DNA follows: TGTGCCAGCAGTCCCAGGGGCCCTGGGACCAGCGTCCTGACTTTC.

This clonotype was detected ten times or more. The chain employs TRBV6-5 and TRBJ2-6; no reliable D call. Germline V CDR1 and CDR2: MNHEY, SVGAGI. V lost 6 bases and J lost 0, with 18 bases in between. The CDR3 has 18 amino acids. For the CDR3, the DNA is TGTGCCAGCAGCTTAACCACCGCATGGACCTCTGGGGCCAACGTCCTGACTTTC. This encodes CASSLTTAWTSGANVLTF.

A note on this clonotype: Here the CDR3 omits its conserved ending phenylalanine or tryptophan, so a read error is the likely source. CDR3 nucleotide sequence: TGCAGTGCTAGAGTCCTTGACACCACCAGGGAGCTGTTTTAT. Translation: CSARVLDTTRELFY. The J gene is TRBJ2-2, the V gene TRBV20-1; D is unresolved. The CDR3 is 14 amino acids. The germline CDR1 and CDR2 sequences are DFQATT and SNEGSKA (reference sequence).

The V and J genes are TRBV2 and TRBJ1-3; TRBD1 aligns across 9 bases. Germline CDR1 SNHLY, CDR2 FYNNEI. Trimming removed 6 bases from V and 1 base from J; junction bases left unmatched: 16. The CDR3 extends over 19 amino acids. CDR3 region: CASRPPGQGYESSGNTIYF. As DNA, the CDR3 is TGTGCCAGCAGACCCCCGGGACAGGGATACGAGTCGTCTGGAAACACCATATATTTT. The variable domain in full, with the rest retrieved from reference TRBV2 and TRBJ1-3, is EPEVTQTPSHQVTQMGQEVILRCVPISNHLYFYWYRQILGQKVEFLVSFYNNEISEKSEIFDDQFSVERPDGSNFTLKIRSTKLEDSAMYFCASRPPGQGYESSGNTIYFGEGSWLTVV.

The sample holds a few counts of this clonotype. The germline gene is not matched at one end of the junction; a read error may be the cause. The CDR3 reads CSVEDREVGELSF. The CDR3 DNA is TGCAGCGTTGAGGACAGGGAGGTCGGGGAGCTGTCTTTT. This chain links TRBV29-1 with TRBJ2-2, with 8 bases matching TRBD1. The germline gives CDR1 SQVTM, CDR2 ANQGSEA. There are 13 residues in the CDR3.